The rows below give T cell receptor beta chains drawn from one sample of a study of cytotoxic CD8 clonotypes in ibrutinib-treated CLL. Here immunoSEQ multiplex PCR was the method, and the copy in TCRdb shows in-frame clones only, minus some. Of under 200,000 clones listed, about 80% are singletons. The specimen comprised PBMCs, sampled after 24 months of ibrutinib treatment. The receptors here all came from a human donor with chronic lymphocytic leukemia. Each CDR3 is given with its conserved first and last residue. Fields, in order: V gene, J gene, D gene, clone size, CDR3 DNA, CDR3 protein. A D gene is named only where the DNA matches it firmly. Only some rows state a clone size, as once, few, many or a class for expanded clones.

TRBV7-2	TRBJ1-2	-	-	TGTGCCAGCAGCCCCCGCTTACTCTATGGCTACACCTTC	CASSPRLLYGYTF
TRBV30	TRBJ1-2	-	-	TGTGCCTGGGGAGTTTATGGCTACACCTTC	CAWGVYGYTF
TRBV18	TRBJ1-5	-	-	TGTGCCAGCTCACTGCGACAGTTTCAGTATCAGCCCCAGCATTTT	CASSLRQFQYQPQHF
TRBV6-1	TRBJ1-1	-	-	TGTGCCAGCATCGACAGCCACACTGAAGCTTTCTTT	CASIDSHTEAFF
TRBV4-2	TRBJ2-1	TRBD2	-	TGTGCCAGCAGCCCCAGGACTAGCGGGAGCGGCGAGCAGTTCTTC	CASSPRTSGSGEQFF
TRBV5-5	TRBJ1-1	-	-	TGTGCCAGCAGCTTGGAGGGTCTACGGCCTCCTAACACTGAAGCTTTCTTT	CASSLEGLRPPNTEAFF
TRBV2	TRBJ2-5	-	once	TGTGCCAGCAGTGGCGGAGGGGAAGAGACCCAGTACTTC	CASSGGGEETQYF
TRBV29-1	TRBJ2-1	TRBD2	-	TGCAGCGTTAACACCCGAGCGGGATACAATGAGCAGTTCTTC	CSVNTRAGYNEQFF
TRBV29-1	TRBJ2-7	-	-	TGCAGCGTTGACGGCCCGAGCTCCTACGAGCAGTACTTC	CSVDGPSSYEQYF
TRBV6-5	TRBJ2-1	TRBD2	-	TGTGCCAGCAGTCCCCGACTAGCGGGAGTGGGTGAGCAGTTCTTC	CASSPRLAGVGEQFF
TRBV19	TRBJ1-1	-	-	TGTGCCAGTAGTATATACAGGCCAAGGAACACTGAAGCTTTCTTT	CASSIYRPRNTEAFF
TRBV11-3	TRBJ2-2	-	-	TGTGCCAGCAGCTTAGTTTTCCCCGGGGAGCTGTTTTTT	CASSLVFPGELFF
TRBV28	TRBJ1-5	-	-	TGTGCCAGCAGTTTATACTCCCATACAGGAAGGAGAATAAGCAATCAGCCCCAGCATTTT	CASSLYSHTGRRISNQPQHF
TRBV18	TRBJ1-5	-	-	TGTGCCAGCTCGCCAACAGAGAATCAGCCCCAGCATTTT	CASSPTENQPQHF
TRBV25-1	TRBJ2-1	-	-	TGTGCCAGCAGTGTCGGTTACAATGAGCAGTTCTTC	CASSVGYNEQFF
TRBV5-1	TRBJ2-7	TRBD2	-	TGCGCCAGCAGCTTGGGTGGTAGCGGGGGGACCTACGAGCAGTACTTC	CASSLGGSGGTYEQYF
TRBV4-1	TRBJ2-5	-	-	TGCGCCAGCAGCCAGACCCAGGGTAAAGAGACCCAGTACTTC	CASSQTQGKETQYF
TRBV6-1	TRBJ1-5	-	-	TGTGCCACCGTCCAGGCGGGGAGGCAGCCCCAGCATTTT	CATVQAGRQPQHF
TRBV11-2	TRBJ2-5	-	-	TGTGCCAGCAGTACTAGCCCTAAAGAGACCCAGTACTTC	CASSTSPKETQYF
TRBV2	TRBJ2-5	TRBD2	-	TGTGCCAGCAGTGGCGGCCTAGCGGGAGCGGGAGAGACCCAGTACTTC	CASSGGLAGAGETQYF
TRBV6-1	TRBJ1-3	-	-	TGTGCCAGCAGTGTCCGAATGGGGAGCTTTAGGAGAAACACCATATATTTT	CASSVRMGSFRRNTIYF
TRBV2	TRBJ1-3	-	-	TGTGCCAGCAGTGAAGTGCTCTGGGCCTCTCTCTCTGGAAACACCATATATTTT	CASSEVLWASLSGNTIYF
TRBV11-2	TRBJ2-1	-	-	TGTGCCAGCAGCTTAGATCGGGACCGGAAGCAGTTCTTC	CASSLDRDRKQFF
TRBV4-1	TRBJ2-7	TRBD1	once	TGCGCCAGCAGCCAGGGGACAGGACCCTACGAGCAGTACTTC	CASSQGTGPYEQYF
TRBV15	TRBJ1-2	-	-	TGTGCCACCAGCGCTCGTAAGGGGCAGGACGATGGCTACACCTTC	CATSARKGQDDGYTF
TRBV7-9	TRBJ2-7	-	-	TGTGCCAGCAGCACCCAGGGGAGAACCTACGAGCAGTACTTC	CASSTQGRTYEQYF
TRBV28	TRBJ1-1	-	-	TGTGCCAGCAGTTTCGGGGTAGGCCGCGAAGCTTTCTTT	CASSFGVGREAFF
TRBV29-1	TRBJ1-5	TRBD1	once	TGCAGCGCAGGGACAGGGGGACAGCCCCAGCATTTT	CSAGTGGQPQHF
TRBV7-2	TRBJ2-5	TRBD2	-	TGTGCCAGCAGCTTATCGGGAGGAAGGGAGACCCAGTACTTC	CASSLSGGRETQYF
TRBV11-2	TRBJ2-2	-	-	TGTGCCAGCAGCCTCTACCAGGGTAGGACCGGGGAGCTGTTTTTT	CASSLYQGRTGELFF